Listed here is a single T cell receptor (beta chain). This specimen belongs to a study of blood T cell repertoires in COVID-19. The CDR3 contains 14 residues. J gave up 4 bases and V 10 bases, and 8 bases lay outside the gene matches. CDR1 MNHEY and CDR2 SMNVEV come from the germline V gene (reference sequence). Clones were sequenced by immunoSEQ multiplex PCR, and TCRdb holds only the in-frame ones, with some missing. Of around 430,000 clones listed, approximately 90% are singletons. Source material: peripheral blood. The chain joins TRBV27 to TRBJ2-2; 8 positions match TRBD1. The clonotype originates from a woman between 45 and 65 years old with COVID-19, enrolled during active disease. CDR3 nucleotides: TGTGCCACCCGAACAGGGGGGCCCACCGGGGAGCTGTTTTTT. This gives the protein CATRTGGPTGELFF.